These 7 T cell receptor beta chains originate from one sample sequenced in a study of blood T cell repertoires in COVID-19. Method: immunoSEQ multiplex PCR; TCRdb's copy keeps in-frame clones and lacks some. The sample has 150,000 to 200,000 clones, approximately 86% seen once. The sequencing input was peripheral blood. The receptors here all came from a man between 65 and 80 years old with acute or convalescent COVID-19.

J is TRBJ1-1 and V is TRBV19, with 9 bases matching TRBD1. After removal of 10 bases from V and 5 bases from J, the junction contained 8 bases not matched to a gene. CDR3 length: 13 residues. Germline values: CDR1 LNHDA, CDR2 SQIVND (reference sequence). CDR3 in DNA: TGTGCCACCTCGGACAGGGGAAGGACTGAAGCTTTCTTT. It codes for CATSDRGRTEAFF.

This clone was found a few times. The CDR3 here is CASSLYRTTPLSGEQYF. The CDR3 DNA is TGTGCCAGCAGTTTATACAGAACAACCCCCCTCTCGGGAGAGCAGTACTTC. The rearrangement joins TRBV27 to TRBJ2-7; a weak D match, TRBD2 (5 bases). The V end lost 1 base, the J end lost 7 bases, and 23 bases lay between the germline ends. This CDR3 comprises 17 residues. CDR1 MNHEY and CDR2 SMNVEV come from the germline V gene (reference sequence).

The chain is built from TRBV2 and TRBJ1-1; 9 bases match TRBD1. In germline, CDR1 is SNHLY, CDR2 FYNNEI. The CDR3 extends over 15 amino acids. J lost 10 bases, V lost 4 bases, and 13 bases had no gene match. The CDR3: CASSGDRDGGRVAFF. The CDR3, as DNA: TGTGCCAGCAGTGGGGACAGGGACGGTGGAAGAGTAGCTTTCTTT.

The chain employs TRBV6-6 and TRBJ2-7; 10 bases line up with TRBD1. The CDR3 sequence is 15 residues long. V was clipped by 7 bases and J by 3 bases; unmatched bases: 9. Per germline, CDR1 MNHNY and CDR2 SVGAGI (reference sequence). The CDR3 DNA is TGTGCCAGCACTCCAAGGGACAGGGGTTACTACGAGCAGTACTTC. This encodes CASTPRDRGYYEQYF.

The rearrangement uses TRBV27 and TRBJ2-7; D call uncertain. This CDR3 has 13 residues. V lost 2 bases and J lost 2, with 7 bases in between. CDR1 and CDR2 from the germline V gene are MNHEY and SMNVEV (reference sequence). In DNA, the CDR3 is TGTGCCAGCAGTTTAGAAGCCCCCTACGAGCAGTACTTC. Amino acid sequence: CASSLEAPYEQYF.

The CDR3 spells CASSALRLAGGNEQFF. DNA of the CDR3: TGTGCCAGCAGCGCGCTCCGCCTAGCGGGAGGCAATGAGCAGTTCTTC. The chain joins TRBV9 to TRBJ2-1; TRBD2 agrees at 11 bases. CDR3 size: 16 residues. The germline V gene has CDR1 SGDLS and CDR2 YYNGEE. After removal of 3 bases from V and 6 bases from J, the junction contained 8 bases not matched to a gene.

The CDR3 sequence: CASRQLAPGAYEQYF. CDR3 DNA: TGTGCCAGCAGACAGCTTGCCCCAGGGGCCTACGAGCAGTACTTC. The chain has TRBV5-4 and TRBJ2-7; the D gene is possibly TRBD1 (6 bases). In germline, CDR1 is SGHNT, CDR2 YYREEE (reference sequence). V lost 5 bases and J lost 2, with 17 bases in between. This CDR3 spans 15 amino acids.